This TCR beta chain originates from a study of vaccination and CD4 T cells after COVID-19. In the study overall: Comprising six males and four females, the convalescent participants counted two Hispanic individuals among them. Overlapping SARS-CoV-2, HCoV-NL63, HCoV-OC43 and HCoV-229E spike peptides stimulated the cells.

With the Oncomine TCR Beta short-read assay, DNA from cultured CD4+ T cells was sequenced. TCRdb reprocessed the PCR reads with MiXCR, giving one entry per CDR3 protein. Seen here are some 15,000 distinct CDR3 sequences, around a third observed once, and the top ten hold 10% to 13%. The sample's treatment: approximately nine-day PBMC culture with coronavirus spike peptide pools or control peptides (ViraFEST assay). V lost 6 bases to trimming and J lost 6 bases; unmatched junction nucleotides: 8. This CDR3 has 14 amino acids. Germline V gene lookup returns CDR1 SNHLY and CDR2 FYNNEI. This clonotype has only a few counts. No antigen is known for it.

The chain links TRBV2 to TRBJ2-7; 10 nucleotides agree with TRBD1. This receptor was taken from a human donor who had recovered from COVID-19. The sequenced sample was CD4+ T cells from blood, cultured in vitro, obtained after SARS-CoV-2 vaccination. The CDR3 nucleotides are TGTGCCAGCAGGAGAGGGACAGGGGCAGGCGAGCAGTACTTC. It encodes CASRRGTGAGEQYF.